The 27 T cell receptor beta chains reported below all come from one sample, sequenced in a study of control samples from healthy donors and cancer patients. Sequencing used immunoSEQ multiplex PCR; TCRdb keeps in-frame clones, though not all of them. The table lists some 57,000 clones, about 95% of them singletons. Input material: blood. The receptors come from a young man in good health.

This rearrangement joins TRBV5-1 to TRBJ2-5; D is unresolved. This CDR3 contains 12 residues. CDR1 and CDR2 from the germline V gene are SGHRS and YFSETQ. The germline V and J ends were trimmed by 2 bases and 5 bases, with 7 bases remaining between them. The CDR3 sequence is CASSFSGETQYF. Written as DNA, the CDR3 is TGCGCCAGCAGCTTTTCCGGGGAGACCCAGTACTTC. Full variable domain (remainder filled in from reference TRBV5-1 and TRBJ2-5): KAGVTQTPRYLIKTRGQQVTLSCSPISGHRSVSWYQQTPGQGLQFLFEYFSETQRNKGNFPGRFSGRQFSNSRSEMNVSTLELGDSALYLCASSFSGETQYFGPGTRLLVL.

This clone showed up just once. The J gene is TRBJ2-7, the V gene TRBV27; 10 bases match TRBD1. This CDR3 comprises 15 residues. In germline, CDR1 is MNHEY, CDR2 SMNVEV (reference sequence). The junction had 5 bases not matched to a gene; V was cut back by 4 bases and J by 2 bases. The CDR3 bases are TGTGCCAGCAGTTCCACGACAGGGGGCCCCTACGAGCAGTACTTC. It translates to CASSSTTGGPYEQYF.

The J gene is TRBJ2-3, the V gene TRBV29-1, with 8 bases identical to TRBD1. With V trimmed by 4 bases and J by 5 bases, 8 bases remained unmatched. The germline V gene has CDR1 SQVTM and CDR2 ANQGSEA. The CDR3 sequence is 14 residues long. This CDR3 is CSVALQGVGDTQYF. As DNA, the CDR3 is TGCAGCGTTGCTCTACAGGGGGTGGGAGATACGCAGTATTTT.

In this sample, this clone turned up once. This chain joins TRBV7-8 and TRBJ2-7; no clear D. The V and J ends lost 4 bases and 2 bases respectively, with 6 bases between them. The germline gives CDR1 SGHVS, CDR2 FQNEAQ. This CDR3 spans 12 amino acids. CDR3 nucleotide sequence: TGTGCCAGCAGCTGGGGAACCTACGAGCAGTACTTC. The encoded protein is CASSWGTYEQYF.

The chain carries TRBV28 and TRBJ2-1; 8 bases align to TRBD2. Germline trimming cut 3 bases from V and 7 bases from J; bases unmatched to any gene: 5. Germline lookup yields CDR1 MDHEN and CDR2 SYDVKM. The CDR3 is 14 residues long. CDR3: CASSFQRETNEQFF. The CDR3 DNA reads TGTGCCAGCAGTTTCCAGCGGGAGACGAATGAGCAGTTCTTC.

This clone appeared a single time. The chain recombines TRBV10-1 with TRBJ2-1; 14 nucleotides line up with TRBD2. The CDR3 extends over 15 amino acids. V dropped 5 bases and J dropped 8; count of bases not matched to a gene: 5. Germline values: CDR1 WNHNN, CDR2 SYGVQD (reference sequence). The DNA of the CDR3 is TGCGCCAGCAGTTCGACTAGCGGGAGGGCCGATGAGCAGTTCTTC. Translated, it gives CASSSTSGRADEQFF.

This clone was seen only once. The rearrangement joins TRBV15 to TRBJ2-2, with a possible D match to TRBD1 (6 bases). The CDR3 extends over 14 amino acids. Germline loops: CDR1 LNHNV, CDR2 YYDKDF (reference sequence). Trimming cost V 3 bases and J 4 bases, with 9 bases left between them. The CDR3 DNA sequence: TGTGCCACCAGCAGCAGGGGAGTCACCGGGGAGCTGTTTTTT. Its translation: CATSSRGVTGELFF.

The chain uses TRBV13 and TRBJ2-5, with 12 bases identical to TRBD2. Germline values: CDR1 PRHDT, CDR2 FYEKMQ (reference sequence). The CDR3 totals 18 residues. Unmatched junction bases numbered 15, after V lost 5 bases and J lost 5 bases. CDR3 loop: CASSLQRLAGARGETQYF. The CDR3 region has the DNA TGTGCCAGCAGCCTCCAACGACTAGCGGGGGCCAGAGGCGAGACCCAGTACTTC. Full variable domain (remainder filled in from reference TRBV13 and TRBJ2-5): AAGVIQSPRHLIKEKRETATLKCYPIPRHDTVYWYQQGPGQDPQFLISFYEKMQSDKGSIPDRFSAQQFSDYHSELNMSSLELGDSALYFCASSLQRLAGARGETQYFGPGTRLLVL.

The chain recombines TRBV9 with TRBJ2-5, with D uncertain. The CDR3 covers 12 residues. V dropped 4 bases and J dropped 5 bases, with 9 bases sitting between them. The germline V gene has CDR1 SGDLS and CDR2 YYNGEE. The CDR3 loop is CASSPGRETQYF. In nucleotides, the CDR3 is TGTGCCAGCAGCCCTGGGCGGGAGACCCAGTACTTC.

This chain links TRBV24-1 with TRBJ1-2, with D possibly matching TRBD1 (5 bases). The CDR3 sequence is 14 residues long. Germline assignment: CDR1 KGHDR and CDR2 SFDVKD. Trimming took 9 bases from V and 4 from J, leaving 17 bases between them. The CDR3 sequence: CATQSGQETYGYTF. CDR3 sequence (DNA): TGTGCCACCCAATCGGGGCAGGAAACCTATGGCTACACCTTC.

The chain couples TRBV9 to TRBJ1-4; 11 bases align to TRBD1. The germline V gene has CDR1 SGDLS and CDR2 YYNGEE. This CDR3 contains 18 residues. V lost 4 bases to trimming and J lost 2 bases; unmatched junction nucleotides: 10. The CDR3 sequence is CASSPRPGQGVTNEKLFF. CDR3 bases: TGTGCCAGCAGCCCACGGCCGGGACAGGGGGTCACTAATGAAAAACTGTTTTTT. Full variable domain (outside the CDR3, taken from reference TRBV9 and TRBJ1-4): DSGVTQTPKHLITATGQRVTLRCSPRSGDLSVYWYQQSLDQGLQFLIQYYNGEERAKGNILERFSAQQFPDLHSELNLSSLELGDSALYFCASSPRPGQGVTNEKLFFGSGTQLSVL.

The chain has TRBV6-6 and TRBJ1-5; D not certain. Looked up from germline, CDR1 is MNHNY and CDR2 is SVGAGI (reference sequence). Trimming took off 5 bases at V and 6 bases at J, with 20 bases between the two ends. The CDR3 has 16 amino acids. CDR3 region: CASSRAEAGVGQPQHF. For the CDR3, the DNA is TGTGCCAGCAGTCGAGCCGAGGCCGGAGTGGGTCAGCCCCAGCATTTT.

This clone was recorded once. V and J are TRBV9 and TRBJ2-1; D remains ambiguous. Germline CDR1 SGDLS, CDR2 YYNGEE. The CDR3 contains 13 residues. With 0 bases removed from V and 8 bases from J, the gap between germline ends came to 9 bases. CDR3 residues: CASSVVTTDEQFF. The CDR3 bases are TGTGCCAGCAGCGTAGTCACGACCGATGAGCAGTTCTTC.

This clone showed up just a few times. The chain employs TRBV6-1 and TRBJ1-5; TRBD1 is a possible D gene (6 bases). CDR3 length: 14 amino acids. Germline V lookup: CDR1 MNHNS, CDR2 SASEGT. V was pared by 3 bases and J by 7 bases, with 13 bases between. CDR3 protein: CASSEDSSSQPQHF. CDR3 nucleotide sequence: TGTGCCAGCAGTGAGGACAGTTCCAGCCAGCCCCAGCATTTT.

The V call is TRBV5-1, the J call TRBJ2-2; TRBD2 matches at 7 bases. Trimming at V came to 5 bases and at J to 7 bases, leaving 8 bases not matched to a gene. This CDR3 has 14 residues. Germline V gene lookup returns CDR1 SGHRS and CDR2 YFSETQ. The CDR3 is CASSDPAGDGELFF. CDR3 sequence (DNA): TGCGCCAGCAGTGATCCCGCGGGGGACGGGGAGCTGTTTTTT.

This clone was counted only a few times. This chain uses TRBV20-1 with TRBJ2-5, with D possibly matching TRBD2 (7 bases). This CDR3 is built from 15 residues. Germline V gene data show CDR1 as DFQATT and CDR2 as SNEGSKA (reference sequence). V shed 3 bases and J shed 5 bases, with 19 bases lying between them. This CDR3 is CSASTGREGGETQYF. In nucleotides, the CDR3 is TGCAGTGCTAGTACCGGGAGAGAGGGGGGGGAGACCCAGTACTTC.

As for this clone: The conserved phenylalanine or tryptophan is not found at the CDR3 terminus, so this likely reflects a read error. Because the CDR3's place on the DNA is in doubt, the DNA is left out and the CDR3 is given as listed by TCRdb. This chain connects TRBV5-6 to TRBJ1-1; the D segment call TRBD1 is taken from the table without a DNA check. Germline CDR1 and CDR2: SGHDT and YYEEEE. The CDR3 comprises 12 residues, both ends counted. The CDR3 loop is CASSLADRACLY.

V and J are TRBV28 and TRBJ1-4, with a weak D call TRBD1 (6 bases). Trimming shortened V by 8 bases and J by 7 bases, and 20 bases separated the two germline ends. Germline V gives CDR1 MDHEN, CDR2 SYDVKM. This CDR3 comprises 15 residues. CDR3 bases: TGTGCCAGCCAATCGGCGGGAGGCAGGGGTGAAAAACTGTTTTTT. Its translation is CASQSAGGRGEKLFF.

The chain has TRBV4-1 and TRBJ2-3, with TRBD1 identical over 8 bases. V was clipped by 4 bases and J by 1 base; unmatched bases: 13. The CDR3 consists of 18 residues. Germline loops: CDR1 MGHRA, CDR2 YSYEKL. As DNA, the CDR3 is TGCGCCAGCAGCCCGCCTCAGGGACAGGTTGATCGCACAGATACGCAGTATTTT. Encoded protein: CASSPPQGQVDRTDTQYF.

This clone was found once. CDR3 region: CASSPRTSSYNEQFF. Written as DNA, the CDR3 is TGTGCCAGCTCACCGCGCACAAGCTCCTACAATGAGCAGTTCTTC. The chain is built from TRBV18 and TRBJ2-1, with no clear D. V was clipped by 3 bases and J by 0 bases, with 9 bases between them. Looked up from germline, CDR1 is KGHSH and CDR2 is LQKENI. CDR3 size: 15 residues.

The V gene is TRBV5-6, the J gene TRBJ2-5; TRBD2 agrees at 8 bases. The germline gives CDR1 SGHDT, CDR2 YYEEEE. The CDR3 is 19 residues long. The V gene end was trimmed by 4 bases and the J gene end by 5 bases; junction bases not matched to a gene: 22. The CDR3 DNA is TGTGCCAGCAGCCCCCGGAGGGTTTTCGGGAGGGCCAATGGGGAGACCCAGTACTTC. Amino acid sequence: CASSPRRVFGRANGETQYF.

The CDR3 sequence is CASSLGGNEQFF. The CDR3, as DNA: TGCGCCAGCAGCTTGGGGGGCAATGAGCAGTTCTTC. The chain combines TRBV5-1 with TRBJ2-1; D is ambiguous. Trimming removed 0 bases from V and 6 bases from J, with 4 bases in between. CDR1 and CDR2 (germline): SGHRS, YFSETQ. The CDR3 contains 12 residues.

The chain links TRBV5-4 to TRBJ2-7, with 7 bases fitting TRBD2. Germline values: CDR1 SGHNT, CDR2 YYREEE (reference sequence). V shed 5 bases and J 6 bases; nucleotides not matched to a gene: 8. CDR3 length: 13 residues. The DNA for the CDR3 is TGTGCCAGCAGGGGGGGGTCCTCTCGCGAGCAGTACTTC. It codes for CASRGGSSREQYF.

The chain couples TRBV27 to TRBJ2-7; 7 positions agree with TRBD2. The germline V gene has CDR1 MNHEY and CDR2 SMNVEV (reference sequence). V trimming: 6 bases; J trimming: 3 bases; junction bases outside the gene matches: 8. The CDR3 covers 14 residues. DNA for the CDR3: TGTGCCAGCAGCCGTAGCGGGCGGGACTACGAGCAGTACTTC. Its protein is CASSRSGRDYEQYF.

The rearrangement joins TRBV9 to TRBJ2-1, with TRBD2 identical over 7 bases. This CDR3 has 12 residues. The germline CDR1 and CDR2 sequences are SGDLS and YYNGEE. V shed 4 bases, J shed 10 bases, and the junction held 5 bases outside the gene matches. This CDR3 reads CASSMTSREQFF. In nucleotides, the CDR3 is TGTGCCAGCAGCATGACTAGCCGGGAGCAGTTCTTC.

The rearrangement uses TRBV4-2 and TRBJ1-4, with unresolved D. CDR3 length: 14 residues. V lost 0 bases, J lost 7 bases, and 9 bases lay in between. Germline loops: CDR1 LGHNA, CDR2 YNFKEQ. CDR3 residues: CASSQERAVEKLFF. The DNA for the CDR3 is TGTGCCAGCAGCCAAGAACGAGCTGTTGAAAAACTGTTTTTT.

The chain combines TRBV7-2 with TRBJ2-7; 12 bases are shared with TRBD1. V lost 5 bases to trimming and J lost 7 bases; unmatched junction nucleotides: 9. Germline V gene lookup returns CDR1 SGHTA and CDR2 FQGNSA. This CDR3 comprises 15 residues. The CDR3 loop reads CASSDRDRGRREQYF. In DNA, the CDR3 is TGTGCCAGCAGCGACCGGGACAGGGGGCGCCGGGAGCAGTACTTC.